Below are 5 T cell receptor beta chains sequenced from a single sample in a study of CD8+CD57+ T cells in acquired aplastic anemia. The use of genomic DNA as template underpinned the TCR beta VDJ and CDR3 profiling. TCRdb itself ran the reads through MiXCR, one entry per CDR3 protein. This sample has approximately 99,000 distinct CDR3 sequences, with around 53% found just once. Sequencing was done on a sample of sorted CD4+, CD8+, or CD8+CD57+ T cells (not recorded which) from PBMCs. The source of these receptors is a human donor in good health, serving as a control.

This clonotype came up many times. The chain carries TRBV2 and TRBJ1-1, with D possibly matching TRBD1 (6 bases). The CDR3 totals 13 residues. Looked up from germline, CDR1 is SNHLY and CDR2 is FYNNEI. The V gene lost 8 bases and the J gene lost 0 bases, with 10 bases spanning the gap. This CDR3 reads CASWTVLNTEAFF. For the CDR3, the DNA is TGTGCCAGCTGGACAGTCCTGAACACTGAAGCTTTCTTT.

This clonotype was seen repeatedly, ten times or more. The V and J genes are TRBV14 and TRBJ2-7; weak D call: TRBD1 (6 bases). Germline assignment: CDR1 SGHDN and CDR2 FVKESK. Trimming shortened V by 0 bases and J by 2 bases, and 17 bases separated the two germline ends. This CDR3 spans 17 amino acids. This CDR3 is CASSQDPMRAGAYEQYF. The CDR3 nucleotides read TGTGCCAGCAGCCAAGATCCAATGCGGGCAGGGGCCTACGAGCAGTACTTC. The whole variable domain, filled in from reference TRBV14 and TRBJ2-7, reads EAGVTQFPSHSVIEKGQTVTLRCDPISGHDNLYWYRRVMGKEIKFLLHFVKESKQDESGMPNNRFLAERTGGTYSTLKVQPAELEDSGVYFCASSQDPMRAGAYEQYFGPGTRLTVT.

On this clonotype: Compared with germline, one end of the junction differs, possibly owing to a read error. The CDR3 spells CATSVSRETQYF. The CDR3 nucleotides read TGTGCCACCAGTGTCAGTCGAGAGACCCAGTACTTC. V and J are TRBV2 and TRBJ2-5, with D uncertain. The CDR3 is 12 amino acids. The germline V gene encodes CDR1 SNHLY and CDR2 FYNNEI.

In its sample, this clonotype was seen many times. The gene calls are TRBV11-2 and TRBJ1-3, with no clear D. Germline lookup yields CDR1 SGHAT and CDR2 FQNNGV. The length of the CDR3 is 16 residues. V gave up 3 bases and J gave up 4 bases, with 16 bases separating them. The CDR3, as DNA: TGTGCCAGCAGCTTGGTCCCCGAGGGCACAGGAAACACCATATATTTT. This encodes CASSLVPEGTGNTIYF.

In its sample, this clonotype was seen many times. The rearrangement links TRBV19 to TRBJ1-3; 9 bases match TRBD1. The CDR3 totals 15 residues. Trimming cost V 9 bases and J 2 bases; bases outside gene matches: 8. The germline V gene encodes CDR1 LNHDA and CDR2 SQIVND (reference sequence). The DNA of the CDR3 is TGTGCCAGCAGCATAGACAGGGGGACTGGAAACACCATATATTTT. As protein: CASSIDRGTGNTIYF.